The source of this T cell receptor (beta chain) is a study of shared clonotypes between healthy human individuals. Study summary: For every donor, three CD4 naive, three CD4 memory, two CD8 naive and one CD8 memory plates were used. Points from the study as a whole: Deeper or shallower sequencing was expected to change how clonotypes are shared among donors.

The test was conducted at deep level. The protocol was immunoSEQ multiplex PCR, while the TCRdb copy is restricted to in-frame clones and leaves out a portion. The sample lists 550,000 to 600,000 clones, 95% to 98% occurring once. The CDR3 contains 14 residues. Germline V CDR1 and CDR2: MNHEY, SVGAGI. The V and J ends lost 5 bases and 4 bases respectively, with 12 bases between them. Selected positively for CCR7 and CD45RO-negative, naive CD8 cells excluded terminally differentiated effector memory CD45RA+ cells. Those who donated, Caucasian adults without exception, all lived in Nashville, Tennessee. In regard to this clone: Its antigen is not identified.

The sample consisted of naive CD8+ T cells sorted from blood. The chain couples TRBV6-5 to TRBJ2-1, with D unclear. The clonotype originates from a man aged 25 to 40 in good health. This CDR3 is CASSTVLGYNEQFF. The CDR3 nucleotides read TGTGCCAGCAGTACCGTACTTGGGTACAATGAGCAGTTCTTC.